The clone carrying this TCR beta chain was recorded at least ten times. Its antigen remains unidentified. This record comes from a study of neurological immune-mediated disorders. Study-level results: No sharing of CDR3 amino acid sequences was observed among expanded clones across subjects, suggesting private repertoires in all groups. When the repertoires were sorted by phylogenetic grouping, those of 18 of 34 multiple sclerosis patients ended up in one related-CDR3 cluster, a possible signature.

The CDR3 spans 16 residues. Germline loops: CDR1 SGDLS, CDR2 YYNGEE. V lost 4 bases, J lost 5 bases, and 10 bases stayed unmatched. The method for making cDNA was 5'RACE, and it used 10-nucleotide random UMIs. Each CDR3 protein gets one entry after TCRdb re-called the 5' RACE reads with MiXCR. The sample gives 66,000 or so distinct CDR3 sequences, less than 5.5% of which show up once; 6.9% is in the top ten. J is TRBJ2-1 and V is TRBV9; 9 bases align to TRBD1. Sequencing used PBMCs. This receptor was taken from a man aged 25-45 years with multiple sclerosis. The CDR3 DNA reads as TGTGCCAGCAGCTCCCGGTGGGACAGGGCAGACAATGAGCAGTTCTTC. It yields the protein CASSSRWDRADNEQFF.